This entry lists 10 T cell receptor beta chains sequenced from one sample in a study of T cell repertoires in cytomegalovirus infection. TCRdb redid the calling of the reads with MiXCR, one entry per CDR3 protein. Of 450,000 to 550,000 distinct CDR3 sequences listed, roughly 46% are singletons. These receptors have no known antigen. Sequencing was performed on cultured PBMCs, taken from culture after CMV antigen stimulation. The origin of the receptors is a human donor in good health (CMV status not recorded). Some clones in this sample may be carry-over from other donors' samples.

This clonotype has just a few counts. The rearrangement links TRBV7-2 to TRBJ2-3; 9 bases align to TRBD1. Unmatched junction bases numbered 8, after V lost 1 base and J lost 6 bases. Germline V CDR1 and CDR2: SGHTA, FQGNSA. This CDR3 is 16 amino acids long. CDR3 coding DNA: TGTGCCAGCAGCTTAGGGGCGGACAGGGGAGGGGATACGCAGTATTTT. It is translated as CASSLGADRGGDTQYF.

The chain has TRBV4-2 and TRBJ2-1, with TRBD2 matching over 14 bases. CDR3 length: 16 amino acids. Germline trimming cut 1 base from V and 10 bases from J; bases unmatched to any gene: 6. The germline V gene has CDR1 LGHNA and CDR2 YNFKEQ. The CDR3 is CASSQGGLAGVQEQFF. For the CDR3, the DNA is TGTGCCAGCAGCCAAGGGGGACTAGCGGGGGTCCAGGAGCAGTTCTTC.

The table lists this clonotype with a few counts. V and J are TRBV7-9 and TRBJ2-1; 7 bases match TRBD1. The V gene end was trimmed by 5 bases and the J gene end by 5 bases; junction bases not matched to a gene: 6. The CDR3 loop spans 14 amino acids. Germline assignment: CDR1 SEHNR and CDR2 FQNEAQ (reference sequence). The CDR3 nucleotides read TGTGCCAGCAGCGACGGACAGGAGAACAATGAGCAGTTCTTC. Protein product: CASSDGQENNEQFF.

This chain connects TRBV6-5 to TRBJ1-1; D remains ambiguous. V was pared by 3 bases and J by 0 bases, with 5 bases between. Germline CDR1 reads MNHEY; CDR2 reads SVGAGI. The CDR3 totals 13 residues. The CDR3 loop reads CASSYTVNTEAFF. CDR3 nucleotide sequence: TGTGCCAGCAGTTATACCGTGAACACTGAAGCTTTCTTT.

In this sample, this clonotype turned up a few times. The J gene is TRBJ1-2, the V gene TRBV27, with 7 bases identical to TRBD1. The CDR3 contains 13 residues. J was trimmed by 6 bases and V by 6 bases; bases with no gene match: 7. Germline V gene sequence: CDR1 MNHEY, CDR2 SMNVEV (reference sequence). CDR3 sequence reads: CASSNNRGDGYTF. As DNA, the CDR3 is TGTGCCAGCAGCAATAACAGGGGAGATGGCTACACCTTC.

This chain uses TRBV12-3 or TRBV12-4 with TRBJ2-7, with TRBD2 as a possible D gene (6 bases). The CDR3 spans 12 residues. V dropped 6 bases and J dropped 4 bases, with 10 bases sitting between them. This CDR3 is CASRREAYEQYF. The CDR3 coding sequence is TGTGCCAGCAGGAGGGAGGCTTACGAGCAGTACTTC.

This chain uses TRBV7-2 with TRBJ1-5; TRBD1 might be the D (5 bases). V lost 5 bases and J 7 bases, leaving 15 bases between the germline ends. Germline CDR1 and CDR2: SGHTA and FQGNSA. The CDR3 consists of 14 residues. CDR3 in amino acids: CASSQRGPGQPQHF. CDR3 nucleotides: TGTGCCAGCAGCCAAAGGGGACCGGGACAGCCCCAGCATTTT.

The rearrangement joins TRBV5-4 to TRBJ2-5, with TRBD1 as a possible D gene (8 bases). This CDR3 has 16 amino acids. Trimming stripped 5 bases from V and 2 bases from J, with 19 bases between. Germline V gene lookup returns CDR1 SGHNT and CDR2 YYREEE (reference sequence). The CDR3 DNA reads as TGTGCCAGCAGTCCAAGGACAGGGAGGGGACAAGAGACCCAGTACTTC. Protein product: CASSPRTGRGQETQYF.

The rearrangement links TRBV6-1 to TRBJ2-3; D is ambiguous. The ends were cut back, 1 base at V and 2 bases at J, with 7 bases in the middle. The CDR3 consists of 14 residues. The germline CDR1 and CDR2 sequences are MNHNS and SASEGT. Written as DNA, the CDR3 is TGTGCCAGCAGTGAAGGGTTCTACACAGATACGCAGTATTTT. Protein product: CASSEGFYTDTQYF.

The chain employs TRBV12-3 or TRBV12-4 and TRBJ1-2; 8 positions agree with TRBD1. The V segment lost 6 bases and the J segment 4 bases; nucleotides outside the gene matches: 7. This CDR3 spans 14 amino acids. DNA for the CDR3: TGTGCCAGCAGCCCGACAGGGGAGAGCTATGGCTACACCTTC. Translation gives CASSPTGESYGYTF.